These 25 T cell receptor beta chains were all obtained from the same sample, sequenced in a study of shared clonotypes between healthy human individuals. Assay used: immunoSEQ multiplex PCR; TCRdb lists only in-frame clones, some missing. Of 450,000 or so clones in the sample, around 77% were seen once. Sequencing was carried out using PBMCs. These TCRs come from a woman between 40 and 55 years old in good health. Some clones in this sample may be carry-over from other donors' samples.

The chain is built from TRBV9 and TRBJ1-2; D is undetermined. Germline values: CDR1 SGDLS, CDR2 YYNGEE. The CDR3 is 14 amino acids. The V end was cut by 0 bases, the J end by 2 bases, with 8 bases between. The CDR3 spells CASSVVDTNYGYTF. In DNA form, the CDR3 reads TGTGCCAGCAGCGTAGTTGACACCAACTATGGCTACACCTTC.

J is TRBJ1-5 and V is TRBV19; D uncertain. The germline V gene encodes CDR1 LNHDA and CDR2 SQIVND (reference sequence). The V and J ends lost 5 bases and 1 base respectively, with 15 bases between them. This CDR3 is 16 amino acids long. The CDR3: CASSLRPALSNQPQHF. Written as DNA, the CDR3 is TGTGCCAGTAGTCTACGACCGGCACTGAGCAATCAGCCCCAGCATTTT.

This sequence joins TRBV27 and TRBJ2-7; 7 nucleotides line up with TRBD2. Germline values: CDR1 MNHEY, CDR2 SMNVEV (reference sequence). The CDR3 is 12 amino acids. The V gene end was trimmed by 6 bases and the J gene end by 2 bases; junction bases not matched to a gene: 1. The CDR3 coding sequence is TGTGCCAGCAGCCGGGGGGCCTACGAGCAGTACTTC. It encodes CASSRGAYEQYF.

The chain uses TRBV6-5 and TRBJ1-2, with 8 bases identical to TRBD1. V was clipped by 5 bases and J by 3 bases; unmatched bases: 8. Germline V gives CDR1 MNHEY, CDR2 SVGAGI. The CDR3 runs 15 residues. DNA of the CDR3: TGTGCCAGCAGTAAAATATCGGACAGGGACTATGGCTACACCTTC. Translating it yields CASSKISDRDYGYTF.

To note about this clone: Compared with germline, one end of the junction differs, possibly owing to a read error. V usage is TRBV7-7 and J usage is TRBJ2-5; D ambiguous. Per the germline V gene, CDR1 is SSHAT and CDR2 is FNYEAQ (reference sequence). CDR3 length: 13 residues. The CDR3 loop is CASSSGYQETQYF. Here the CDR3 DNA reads TGTGCTAGCAGCTCCGGATACCAAGAGACCCAGTACTTC.

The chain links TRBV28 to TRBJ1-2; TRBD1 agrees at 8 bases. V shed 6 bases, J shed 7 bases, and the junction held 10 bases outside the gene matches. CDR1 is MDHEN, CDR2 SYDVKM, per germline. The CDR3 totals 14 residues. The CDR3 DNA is TGTGCCAGCAGCAGGCCGGACAGGGCGGTTGGCTACACCTTC. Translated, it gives CASSRPDRAVGYTF.

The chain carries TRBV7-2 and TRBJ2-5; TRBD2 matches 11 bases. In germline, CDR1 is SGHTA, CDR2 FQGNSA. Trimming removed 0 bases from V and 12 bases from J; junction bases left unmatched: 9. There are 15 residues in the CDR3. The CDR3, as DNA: TGTGCCAGCAGCTTAGCCTTTTTAGCGGGAGGGCTAGAGTACTTC. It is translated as CASSLAFLAGGLEYF.

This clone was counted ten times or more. The CDR3 DNA reads TGTGCCAGCAGTGAGGCAGGTTATTCCTACGAGCAGTACTTC. This translates into CASSEAGYSYEQYF. The J gene is TRBJ2-5, the V gene TRBV2; D is unclear. The J call may be wrong; the DNA end is better matched by TRBJ2-7. Germline V lookup: CDR1 SNHLY, CDR2 FYNNEI. CDR3 length: 14 amino acids.

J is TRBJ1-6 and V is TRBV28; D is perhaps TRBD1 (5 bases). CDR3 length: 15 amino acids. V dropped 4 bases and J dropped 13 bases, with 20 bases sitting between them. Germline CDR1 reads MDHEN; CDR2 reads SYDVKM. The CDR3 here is CASSSPPDTSNPLHF. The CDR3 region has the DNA TGTGCCAGCAGTTCCCCCCCGGACACTTCTAACCCCCTCCACTTT.

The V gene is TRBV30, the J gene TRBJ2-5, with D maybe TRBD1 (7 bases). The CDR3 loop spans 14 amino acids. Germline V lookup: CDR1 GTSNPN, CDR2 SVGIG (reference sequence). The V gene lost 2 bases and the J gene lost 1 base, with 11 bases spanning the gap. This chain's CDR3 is CAWSRGTAQETQYF. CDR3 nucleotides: TGTGCCTGGAGTCGCGGGACAGCCCAAGAGACCCAGTACTTC.

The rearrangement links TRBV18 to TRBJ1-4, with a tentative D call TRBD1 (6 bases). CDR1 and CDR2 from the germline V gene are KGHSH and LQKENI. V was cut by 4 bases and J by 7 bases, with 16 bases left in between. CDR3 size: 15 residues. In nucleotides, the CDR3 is TGTGCCAGCTCACGAGAAAACAGGGAGGGTGAAAAACTGTTTTTT. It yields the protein CASSRENREGEKLFF.

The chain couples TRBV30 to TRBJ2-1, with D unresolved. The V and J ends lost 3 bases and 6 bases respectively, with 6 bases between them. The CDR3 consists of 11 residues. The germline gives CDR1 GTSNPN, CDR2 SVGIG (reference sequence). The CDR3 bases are TGTGCCTGGAGCCCTAGCAATGAGCAGTTCTTC. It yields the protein CAWSPSNEQFF.

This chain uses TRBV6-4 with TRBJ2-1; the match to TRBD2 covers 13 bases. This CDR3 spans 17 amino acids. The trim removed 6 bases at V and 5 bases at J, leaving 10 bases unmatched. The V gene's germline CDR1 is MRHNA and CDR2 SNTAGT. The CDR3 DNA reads TGTGCCAGCAGGACTAGCGGGAGGTTGTACCTTAACAATGAGCAGTTCTTC. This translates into CASRTSGRLYLNNEQFF.

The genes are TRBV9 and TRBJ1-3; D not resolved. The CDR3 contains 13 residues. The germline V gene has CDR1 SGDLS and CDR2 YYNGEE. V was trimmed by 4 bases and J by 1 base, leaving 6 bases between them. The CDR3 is CASSHDSGNTIYF. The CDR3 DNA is TGTGCCAGCAGCCACGATTCTGGAAACACCATATATTTT. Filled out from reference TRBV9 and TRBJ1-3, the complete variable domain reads DSGVTQTPKHLITATGQRVTLRCSPRSGDLSVYWYQQSLDQGLQFLIQYYNGEERAKGNILERFSAQQFPDLHSELNLSSLELGDSALYFCASSHDSGNTIYFGEGSWLTVV.

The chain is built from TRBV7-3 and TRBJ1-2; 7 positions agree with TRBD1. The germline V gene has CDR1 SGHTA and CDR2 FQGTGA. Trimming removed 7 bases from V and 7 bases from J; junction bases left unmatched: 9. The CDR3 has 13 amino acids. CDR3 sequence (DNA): TGTGCCAGCAACCGACAGGGAGAGGGTGGCTACACCTTC. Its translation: CASNRQGEGGYTF.

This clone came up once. The CDR3 loop is CASSPTGPNSGNTIYF. The CDR3, as DNA: TGTGCCAGCTCACCGACAGGGCCCAACTCTGGAAACACCATATATTTT. The chain combines TRBV18 with TRBJ1-3; 7 bases line up with TRBD1. CDR3 length equals 16 residues. Germline V gene data show CDR1 as KGHSH and CDR2 as LQKENI. Trimming took 3 bases from V and 0 from J; bases not matched to a gene: 5.

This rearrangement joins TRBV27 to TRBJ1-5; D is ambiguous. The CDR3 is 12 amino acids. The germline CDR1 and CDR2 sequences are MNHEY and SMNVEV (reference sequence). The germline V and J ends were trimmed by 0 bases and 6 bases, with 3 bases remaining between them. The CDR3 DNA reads TGTGCCAGCAGTTTATCAACTCAGCCCCAGCATTTT. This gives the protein CASSLSTQPQHF.

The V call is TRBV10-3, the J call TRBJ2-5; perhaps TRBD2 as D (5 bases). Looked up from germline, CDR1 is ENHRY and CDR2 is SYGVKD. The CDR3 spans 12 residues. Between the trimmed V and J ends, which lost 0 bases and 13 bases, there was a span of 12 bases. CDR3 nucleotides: TGTGCCATCAGTGAGTCAAGGCGGGTCTGGTACTTC. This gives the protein CAISESRRVWYF.

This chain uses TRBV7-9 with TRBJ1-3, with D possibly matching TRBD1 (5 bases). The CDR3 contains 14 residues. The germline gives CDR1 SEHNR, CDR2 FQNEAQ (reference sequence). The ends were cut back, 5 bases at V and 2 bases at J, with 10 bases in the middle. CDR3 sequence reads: CASSLGTPGNTIYF. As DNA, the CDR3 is TGTGCCAGCAGCCTCGGGACTCCTGGAAACACCATATATTTT.

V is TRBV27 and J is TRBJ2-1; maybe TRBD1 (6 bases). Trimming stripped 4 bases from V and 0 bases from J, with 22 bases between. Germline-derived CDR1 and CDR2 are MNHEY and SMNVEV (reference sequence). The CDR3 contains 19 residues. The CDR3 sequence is CASSSRGKSWVGSYNEQFF. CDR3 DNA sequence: TGTGCCAGCAGTTCGAGGGGGAAAAGTTGGGTCGGCTCCTACAATGAGCAGTTCTTC.

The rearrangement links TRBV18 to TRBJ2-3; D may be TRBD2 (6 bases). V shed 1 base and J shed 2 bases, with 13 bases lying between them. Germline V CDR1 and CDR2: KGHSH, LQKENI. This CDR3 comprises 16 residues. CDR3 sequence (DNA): TGTGCCAGCTCACCACTGCTAGCGATAAACACAGATACGCAGTATTTT. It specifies CASSPLLAINTDTQYF. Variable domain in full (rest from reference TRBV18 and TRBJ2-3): NAGVMQNPRHLVRRRGQEARLRCSPMKGHSHVYWYRQLPEEGLKFMVYLQKENIIDESGMPKERFSAEFPKEGPSILRIQQVVRGDSAAYFCASSPLLAINTDTQYFGPGTRLTVL.

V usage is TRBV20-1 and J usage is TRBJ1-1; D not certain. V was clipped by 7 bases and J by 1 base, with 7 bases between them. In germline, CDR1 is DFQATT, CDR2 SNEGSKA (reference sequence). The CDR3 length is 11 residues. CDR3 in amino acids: CSVVGNTEAFF. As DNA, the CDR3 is TGCAGTGTAGTAGGGAACACTGAAGCTTTCTTT.

The CDR3 loop is CAISDVQGYEQYF. For the CDR3, the DNA is TGTGCCATCAGTGATGTGCAGGGCTACGAGCAGTACTTC. The J gene is TRBJ2-7, the V gene TRBV10-3; a weak D match, TRBD1 (5 bases). The germline CDR1 and CDR2 sequences are ENHRY and SYGVKD. The CDR3 spans 13 residues. V dropped 3 bases and J dropped 3 bases, with 9 bases sitting between them.

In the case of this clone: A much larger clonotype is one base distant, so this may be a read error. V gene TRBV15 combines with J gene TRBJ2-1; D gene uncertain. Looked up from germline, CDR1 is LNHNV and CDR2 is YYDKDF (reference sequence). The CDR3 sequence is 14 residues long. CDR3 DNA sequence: TGTGCCACCAGCAGGGACCCAACACACAATGAGCGGTTCTTC. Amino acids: CATSRDPTHNERFF.

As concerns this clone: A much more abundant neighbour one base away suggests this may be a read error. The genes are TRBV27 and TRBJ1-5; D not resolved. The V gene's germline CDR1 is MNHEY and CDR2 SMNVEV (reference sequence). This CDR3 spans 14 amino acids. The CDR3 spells CAGSGVGENQPQHF. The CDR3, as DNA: TGTGCCGGCAGCGGCGTCGGGGAAAATCAGCCCCAGCATTTT.